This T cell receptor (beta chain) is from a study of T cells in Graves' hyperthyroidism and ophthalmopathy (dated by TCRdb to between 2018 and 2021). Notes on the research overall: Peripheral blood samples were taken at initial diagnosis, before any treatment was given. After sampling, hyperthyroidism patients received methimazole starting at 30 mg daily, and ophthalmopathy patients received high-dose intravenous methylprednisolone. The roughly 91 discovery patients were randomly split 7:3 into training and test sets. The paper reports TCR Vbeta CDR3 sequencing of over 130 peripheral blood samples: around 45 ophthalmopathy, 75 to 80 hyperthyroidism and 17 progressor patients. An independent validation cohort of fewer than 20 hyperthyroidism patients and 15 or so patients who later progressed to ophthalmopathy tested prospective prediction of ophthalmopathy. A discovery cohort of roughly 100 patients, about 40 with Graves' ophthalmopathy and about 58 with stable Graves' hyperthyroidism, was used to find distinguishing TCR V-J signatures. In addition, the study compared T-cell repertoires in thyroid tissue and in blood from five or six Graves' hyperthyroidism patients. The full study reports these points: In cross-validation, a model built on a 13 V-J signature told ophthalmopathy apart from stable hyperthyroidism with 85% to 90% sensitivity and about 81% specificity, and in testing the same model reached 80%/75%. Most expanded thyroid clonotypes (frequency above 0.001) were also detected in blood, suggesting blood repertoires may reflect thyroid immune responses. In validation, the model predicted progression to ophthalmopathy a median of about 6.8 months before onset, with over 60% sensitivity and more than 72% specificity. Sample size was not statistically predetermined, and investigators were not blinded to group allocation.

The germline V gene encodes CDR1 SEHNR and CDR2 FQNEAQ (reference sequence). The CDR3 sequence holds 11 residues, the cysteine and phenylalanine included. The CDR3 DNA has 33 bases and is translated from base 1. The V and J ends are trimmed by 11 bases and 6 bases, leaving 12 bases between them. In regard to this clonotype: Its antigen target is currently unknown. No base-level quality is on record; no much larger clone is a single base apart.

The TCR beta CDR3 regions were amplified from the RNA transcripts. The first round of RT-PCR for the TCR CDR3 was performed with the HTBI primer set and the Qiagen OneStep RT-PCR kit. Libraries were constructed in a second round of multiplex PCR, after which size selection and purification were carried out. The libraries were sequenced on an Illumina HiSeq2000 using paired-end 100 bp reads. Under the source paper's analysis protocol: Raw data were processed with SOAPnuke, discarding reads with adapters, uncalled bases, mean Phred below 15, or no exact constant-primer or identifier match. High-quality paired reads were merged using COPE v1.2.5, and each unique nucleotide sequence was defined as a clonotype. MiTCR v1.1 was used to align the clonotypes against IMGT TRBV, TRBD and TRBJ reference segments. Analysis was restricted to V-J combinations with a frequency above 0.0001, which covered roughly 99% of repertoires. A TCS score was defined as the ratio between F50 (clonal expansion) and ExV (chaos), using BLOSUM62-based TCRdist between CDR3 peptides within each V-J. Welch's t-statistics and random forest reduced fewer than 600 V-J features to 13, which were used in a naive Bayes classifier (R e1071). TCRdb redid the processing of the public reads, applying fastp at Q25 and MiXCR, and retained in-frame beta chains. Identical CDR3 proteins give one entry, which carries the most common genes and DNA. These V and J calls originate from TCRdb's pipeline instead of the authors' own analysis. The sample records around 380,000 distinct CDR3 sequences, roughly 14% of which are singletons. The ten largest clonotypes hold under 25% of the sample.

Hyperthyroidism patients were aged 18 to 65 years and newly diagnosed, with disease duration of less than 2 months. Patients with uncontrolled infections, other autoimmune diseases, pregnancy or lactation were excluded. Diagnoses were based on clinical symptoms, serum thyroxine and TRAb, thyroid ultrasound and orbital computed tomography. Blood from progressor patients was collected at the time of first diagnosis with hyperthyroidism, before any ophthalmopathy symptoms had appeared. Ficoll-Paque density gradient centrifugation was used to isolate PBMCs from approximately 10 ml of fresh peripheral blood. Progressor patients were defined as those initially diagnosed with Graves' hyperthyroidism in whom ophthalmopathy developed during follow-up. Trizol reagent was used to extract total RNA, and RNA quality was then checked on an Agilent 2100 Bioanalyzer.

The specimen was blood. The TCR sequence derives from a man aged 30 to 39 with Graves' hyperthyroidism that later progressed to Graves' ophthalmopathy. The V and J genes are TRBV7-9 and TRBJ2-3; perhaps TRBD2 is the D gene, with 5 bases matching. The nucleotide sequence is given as TGTGCCGGAGGCCCGGGCGATACGCAGTATTTT. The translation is CAGGPGDTQYF.